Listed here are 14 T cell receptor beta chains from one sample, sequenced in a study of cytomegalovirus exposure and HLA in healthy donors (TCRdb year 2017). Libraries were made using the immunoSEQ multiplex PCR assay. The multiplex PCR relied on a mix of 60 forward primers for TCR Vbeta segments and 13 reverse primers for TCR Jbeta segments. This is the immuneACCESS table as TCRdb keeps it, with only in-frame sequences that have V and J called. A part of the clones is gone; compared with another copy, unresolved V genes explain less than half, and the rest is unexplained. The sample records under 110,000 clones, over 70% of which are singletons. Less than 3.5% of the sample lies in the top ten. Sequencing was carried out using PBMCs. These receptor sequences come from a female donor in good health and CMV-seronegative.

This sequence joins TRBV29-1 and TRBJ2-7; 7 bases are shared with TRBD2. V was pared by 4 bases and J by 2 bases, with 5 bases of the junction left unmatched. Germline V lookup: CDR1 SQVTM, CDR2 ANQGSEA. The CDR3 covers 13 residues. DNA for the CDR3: TGCAGCGTTGTTGGGGGGAGGGCCTACGAGCAGTACTTC. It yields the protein CSVVGGRAYEQYF.

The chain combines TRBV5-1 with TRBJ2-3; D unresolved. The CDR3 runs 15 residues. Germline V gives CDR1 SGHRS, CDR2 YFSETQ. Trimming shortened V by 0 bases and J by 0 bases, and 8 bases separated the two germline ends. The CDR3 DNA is TGCGCCAGCAGCTTGGGCAGATCTAGCACAGATACGCAGTATTTT. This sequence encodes CASSLGRSSTDTQYF.

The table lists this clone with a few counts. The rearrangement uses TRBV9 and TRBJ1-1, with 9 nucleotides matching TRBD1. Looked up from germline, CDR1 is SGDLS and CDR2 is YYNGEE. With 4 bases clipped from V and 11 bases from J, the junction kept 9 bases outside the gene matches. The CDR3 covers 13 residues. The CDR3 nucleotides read TGTGCCAGCAGCAGGCGGGACAGGGAATTGGCTTTCTTT. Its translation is CASSRRDRELAFF.

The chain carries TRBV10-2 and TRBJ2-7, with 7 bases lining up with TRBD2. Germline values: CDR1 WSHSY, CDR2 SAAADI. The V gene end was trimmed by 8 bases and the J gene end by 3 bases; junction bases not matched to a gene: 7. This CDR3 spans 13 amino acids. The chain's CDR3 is CASLAGTNYEQYF. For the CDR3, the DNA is TGCGCCAGCCTAGCCGGGACTAACTACGAGCAGTACTTC.

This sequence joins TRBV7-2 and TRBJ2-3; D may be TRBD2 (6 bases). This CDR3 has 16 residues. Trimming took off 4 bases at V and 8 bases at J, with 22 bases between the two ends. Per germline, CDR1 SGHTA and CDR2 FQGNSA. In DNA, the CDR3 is TGTGCCAGCAGCTGGGGCCCAGTAGCGGTGGGGGGTACGCAGTATTTT. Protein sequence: CASSWGPVAVGGTQYF. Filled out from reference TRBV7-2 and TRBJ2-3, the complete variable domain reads GAGVSQSPSNKVTEKGKDVELRCDPISGHTALYWYRQSLGQGLEFLIYFQGNSAPDKSGLPSDRFSAERTGGSVSTLTIQRTQQEDSAVYLCASSWGPVAVGGTQYFGPGTRLTVL.

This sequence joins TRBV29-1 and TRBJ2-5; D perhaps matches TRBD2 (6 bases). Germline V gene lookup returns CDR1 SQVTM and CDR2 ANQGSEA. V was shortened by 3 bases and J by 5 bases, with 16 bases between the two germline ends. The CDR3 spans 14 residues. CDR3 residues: CSVESSEAGETQYF. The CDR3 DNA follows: TGCAGCGTTGAGTCTAGCGAAGCCGGGGAGACCCAGTACTTC.

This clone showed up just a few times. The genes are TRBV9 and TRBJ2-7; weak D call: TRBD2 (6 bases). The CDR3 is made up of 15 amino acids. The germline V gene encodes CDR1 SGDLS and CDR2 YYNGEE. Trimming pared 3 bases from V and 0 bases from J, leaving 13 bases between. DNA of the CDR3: TGTGCCAGCAGCGCAGGAGGCGGGATCTCCTACGAGCAGTACTTC. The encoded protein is CASSAGGGISYEQYF. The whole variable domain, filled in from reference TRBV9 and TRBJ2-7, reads DSGVTQTPKHLITATGQRVTLRCSPRSGDLSVYWYQQSLDQGLQFLIQYYNGEERAKGNILERFSAQQFPDLHSELNLSSLELGDSALYFCASSAGGGISYEQYFGPGTRLTVT.

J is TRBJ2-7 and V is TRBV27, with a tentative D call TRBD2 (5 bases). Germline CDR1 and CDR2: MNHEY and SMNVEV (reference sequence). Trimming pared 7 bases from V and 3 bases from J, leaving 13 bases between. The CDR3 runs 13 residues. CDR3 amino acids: CASKTPGFYEQYF. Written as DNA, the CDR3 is TGTGCCAGCAAAACCCCGGGGTTCTACGAGCAGTACTTC.

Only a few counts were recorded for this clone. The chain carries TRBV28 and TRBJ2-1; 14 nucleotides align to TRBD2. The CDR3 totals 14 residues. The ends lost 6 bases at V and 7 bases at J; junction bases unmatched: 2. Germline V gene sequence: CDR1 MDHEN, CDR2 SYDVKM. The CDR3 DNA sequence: TGTGCCAGCAGCGGGACTAGCGGGAGTAATGAGCAGTTCTTC. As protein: CASSGTSGSNEQFF.

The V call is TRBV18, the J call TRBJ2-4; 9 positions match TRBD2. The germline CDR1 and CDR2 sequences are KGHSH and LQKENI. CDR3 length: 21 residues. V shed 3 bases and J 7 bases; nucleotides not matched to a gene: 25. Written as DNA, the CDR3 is TGTGCCAGCTCACCCGACCGGCTGTGGACTAGCGACGGGGCGGTTCGGAACATTCAGTACTTC. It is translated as CASSPDRLWTSDGAVRNIQYF.

CDR3 in amino acids: CAWSVNGRWGEQYF. The CDR3 DNA reads as TGTGCCTGGAGTGTAAACGGGAGGTGGGGCGAGCAGTACTTC. V gene TRBV30 combines with J gene TRBJ2-7; 7 bases agree with TRBD2. The germline gives CDR1 GTSNPN, CDR2 SVGIG (reference sequence). The CDR3 length is 14 residues. The trim removed 0 bases at V and 6 bases at J, leaving 8 bases unmatched.

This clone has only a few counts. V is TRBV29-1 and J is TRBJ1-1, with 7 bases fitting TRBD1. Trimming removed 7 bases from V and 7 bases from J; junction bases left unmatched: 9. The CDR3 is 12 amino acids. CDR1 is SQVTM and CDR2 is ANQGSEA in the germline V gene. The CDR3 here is CSAGQVTGEAFF. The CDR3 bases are TGCAGCGCAGGACAGGTCACCGGTGAAGCTTTCTTT.

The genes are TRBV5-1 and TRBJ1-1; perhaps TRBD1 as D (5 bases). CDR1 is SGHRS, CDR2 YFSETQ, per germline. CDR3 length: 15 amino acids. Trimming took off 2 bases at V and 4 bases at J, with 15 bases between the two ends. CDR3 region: CASSFVGARPTEAFF. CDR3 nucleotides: TGCGCCAGCAGCTTTGTAGGGGCGCGTCCCACTGAAGCTTTCTTT.

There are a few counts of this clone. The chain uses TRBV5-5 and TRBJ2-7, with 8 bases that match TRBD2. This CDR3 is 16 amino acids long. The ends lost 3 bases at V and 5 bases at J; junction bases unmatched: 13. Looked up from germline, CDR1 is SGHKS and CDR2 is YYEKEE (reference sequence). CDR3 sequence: CASSSPRTRAGDEQYF. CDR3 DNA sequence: TGTGCCAGCAGCTCCCCCCGAACCCGAGCGGGAGACGAGCAGTACTTC.